The 5 T cell receptor beta chains given below trace back to one sample, sequenced in a study of OX40 agonist ivuxolimab in advanced cancers. Clones were read by immunoSEQ multiplex PCR, and TCRdb kept only the in-frame ones, dropping some. The sample carries about 68,000 clones, 65% to 90% recorded once. The material sequenced was CD4+ or CD8+ T cells sorted from blood, taken in a trial of the OX40 agonist ivuxolimab. Receptors were obtained from an adult with an advanced solid tumor such as melanoma, head and neck, liver or kidney cancer.

The chain links TRBV6-1 to TRBJ1-2; TRBD1 matches 7 bases. With 7 bases clipped from V and 0 bases from J, the junction kept 8 bases outside the gene matches. From germline, CDR1 is MNHNS and CDR2 SASEGT. The CDR3 spans 15 residues. The chain's CDR3 is CASKNRGAANYGYTF. The CDR3 bases are TGTGCCAGCAAAAACAGGGGCGCCGCTAACTATGGCTACACCTTC.

The genes are TRBV4-1 and TRBJ2-3, with TRBD2 matching 9 bases. The J segment lost 5 bases and the V segment lost 4 bases, leaving 7 bases of the junction unmatched. This CDR3 has 15 amino acids. Germline assignment: CDR1 MGHRA and CDR2 YSYEKL. The CDR3 region has the DNA TGCGCCAGCAGCCGAGAAGGCGGGGGGGGAGATACGCAGTATTTT. Protein product: CASSREGGGGDTQYF.

This CDR3 reads CASRGPGTVLDTQYF. Here the CDR3 DNA reads TGTGCCAGCAGAGGACCCGGGACAGTTCTAGATACGCAGTATTTT. V and J are TRBV28 and TRBJ2-3; 7 bases agree with TRBD1. From germline, CDR1 is MDHEN and CDR2 SYDVKM. V trimming: 6 bases; J trimming: 5 bases; junction bases outside the gene matches: 11. This CDR3 spans 15 amino acids.

The chain couples TRBV11-1 to TRBJ2-5; 9 bases are shared with TRBD2. V lost 1 base, J lost 2 bases, and 2 bases stayed unmatched. This CDR3 comprises 15 residues. Looked up from germline, CDR1 is SGHAT and CDR2 is FQDESV (reference sequence). The CDR3 DNA follows: TGTGCCAGCAGCTTAGTGAGCGGGGGGCAAGAGACCCAGTACTTC. Its protein is CASSLVSGGQETQYF.

V gene TRBV7-7 combines with J gene TRBJ2-5; D is tentatively TRBD1 or TRBD2 (5 bases each). Germline-derived CDR1 and CDR2 are SSHAT and FNYEAQ (reference sequence). The germline V and J ends were trimmed by 5 bases and 5 bases, with 15 bases remaining between them. The length of the CDR3 is 14 residues. CDR3 coding DNA: TGTGCCAGCAGCCCCCGAGGGGTTGGGGAGACCCAGTACTTC. This gives the protein CASSPRGVGETQYF.